These 2 T cell receptor beta chains were all obtained from the same sample, sequenced in a study of PD-L1 blockade in urothelial cancer. Repertoires were generated with immunoSEQ multiplex PCR, while TCRdb's copy carries only in-frame clones and drops some. The sample yields some 40,000 clones, roughly 84% seen once. Sample time point: pretreatment peripheral blood. The sample in question was PBMCs, obtained around atezolizumab (anti-PD-L1) treatment. The receptors derive from a donor at least 40 years old with urothelial cancer.

This clone was picked up a small number of times. The DNA is left out, because the CDR3 cannot be placed on it with certainty; the CDR3 is given as TCRdb lists it. This chain joins TRBV30 and TRBJ2-5; the table's TRBD2 call for D was not verified on the DNA. The CDR3 region is 14 residues in length, termini included. The germline CDR1 and CDR2 sequences are GTSNPN and SVGIG (reference sequence). Here the CDR3 reads CAWSVGGGSSMKYF.

The rearrangement joins TRBV5-3 to TRBJ1-4; tentatively, D is TRBD1 (6 bases). TRBV5-3 is reported as an ORF; its role is uncertain. The CDR3 consists of 15 residues. V was clipped by 4 bases and J by 8 bases, with 18 bases between them. CDR3 nucleotides: TGTGCCAGAAGCCTTGGTCGGGGGGCGAAGGAAAAACTGTTTTTT. As protein: CARSLGRGAKEKLFF.